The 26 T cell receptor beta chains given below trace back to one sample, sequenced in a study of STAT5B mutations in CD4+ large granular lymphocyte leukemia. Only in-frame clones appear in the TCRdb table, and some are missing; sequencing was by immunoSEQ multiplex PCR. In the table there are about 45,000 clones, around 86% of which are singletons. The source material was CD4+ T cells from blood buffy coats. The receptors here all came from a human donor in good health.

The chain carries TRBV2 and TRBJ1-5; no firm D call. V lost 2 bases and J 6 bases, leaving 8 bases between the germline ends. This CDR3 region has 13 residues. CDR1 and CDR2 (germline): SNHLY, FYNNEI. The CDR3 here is CASSERGAQPQHF. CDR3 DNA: TGTGCCAGCAGTGAACGGGGTGCTCAGCCCCAGCATTTT. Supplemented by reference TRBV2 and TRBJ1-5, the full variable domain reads EPEVTQTPSHQVTQMGQEVILRCVPISNHLYFYWYRQILGQKVEFLVSFYNNEISEKSEIFDDQFSVERPDGSNFTLKIRSTKLEDSAMYFCASSERGAQPQHFGDGTRLSIL.

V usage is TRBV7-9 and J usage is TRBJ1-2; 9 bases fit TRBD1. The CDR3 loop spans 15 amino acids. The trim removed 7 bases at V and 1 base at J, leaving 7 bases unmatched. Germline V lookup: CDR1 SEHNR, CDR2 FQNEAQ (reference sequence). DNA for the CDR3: TGTGCCAGCACCTTTTCGGACAGGGGTAACTATGGCTACACCTTC. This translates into CASTFSDRGNYGYTF.

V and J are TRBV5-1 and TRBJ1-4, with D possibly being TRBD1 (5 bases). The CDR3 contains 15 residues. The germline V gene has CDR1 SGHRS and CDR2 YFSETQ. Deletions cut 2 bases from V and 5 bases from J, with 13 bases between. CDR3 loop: CASSFQGVGNEKLFF. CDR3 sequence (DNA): TGCGCCAGCAGCTTTCAGGGAGTGGGGAATGAAAAACTGTTTTTT.

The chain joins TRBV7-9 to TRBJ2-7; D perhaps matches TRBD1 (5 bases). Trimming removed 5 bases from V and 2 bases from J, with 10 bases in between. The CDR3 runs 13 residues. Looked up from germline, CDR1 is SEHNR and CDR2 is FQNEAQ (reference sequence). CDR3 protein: CASSRGETYEQYF. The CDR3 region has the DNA TGTGCCAGCAGCAGGGGCGAAACCTACGAGCAGTACTTC.

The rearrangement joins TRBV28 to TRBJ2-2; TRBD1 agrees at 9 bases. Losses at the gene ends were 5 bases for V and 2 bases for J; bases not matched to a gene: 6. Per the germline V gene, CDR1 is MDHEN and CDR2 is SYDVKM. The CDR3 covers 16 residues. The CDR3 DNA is TGTGCCAGCAGTCCCACGGGACAGGGTAACACCGGGGAGCTGTTTTTT. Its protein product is CASSPTGQGNTGELFF.

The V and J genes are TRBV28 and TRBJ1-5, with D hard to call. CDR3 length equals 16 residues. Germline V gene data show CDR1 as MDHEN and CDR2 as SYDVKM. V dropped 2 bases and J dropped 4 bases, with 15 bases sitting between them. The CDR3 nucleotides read TGTGCCAGCAGTTTACCGGAGGAGTGGGGAAATCAGCCCCAGCATTTT. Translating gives CASSLPEEWGNQPQHF.

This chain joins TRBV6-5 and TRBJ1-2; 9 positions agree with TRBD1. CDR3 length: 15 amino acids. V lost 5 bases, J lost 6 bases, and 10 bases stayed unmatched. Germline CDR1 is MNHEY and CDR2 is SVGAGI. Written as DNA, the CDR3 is TGTGCCAGCAGTGACTTGGGACAGGGTTCTGATGGCTACACCTTC. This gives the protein CASSDLGQGSDGYTF.

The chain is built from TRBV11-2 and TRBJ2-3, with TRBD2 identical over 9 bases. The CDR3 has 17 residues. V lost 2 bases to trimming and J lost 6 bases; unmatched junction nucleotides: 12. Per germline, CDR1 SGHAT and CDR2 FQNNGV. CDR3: CASSLFISGSRADTQYF. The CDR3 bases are TGTGCCAGCAGCTTATTCATTAGCGGGAGTCGAGCGGATACGCAGTATTTT.

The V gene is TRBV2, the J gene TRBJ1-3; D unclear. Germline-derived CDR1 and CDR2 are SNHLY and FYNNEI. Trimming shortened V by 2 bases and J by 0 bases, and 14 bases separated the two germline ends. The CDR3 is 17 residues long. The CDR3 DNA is TGTGCCAGCAGTGAAAGGGTAGGCAGTTTCTCTGGAAACACCATATATTTT. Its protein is CASSERVGSFSGNTIYF. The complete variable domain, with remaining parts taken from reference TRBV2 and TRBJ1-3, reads EPEVTQTPSHQVTQMGQEVILRCVPISNHLYFYWYRQILGQKVEFLVSFYNNEISEKSEIFDDQFSVERPDGSNFTLKIRSTKLEDSAMYFCASSERVGSFSGNTIYFGEGSWLTVV.

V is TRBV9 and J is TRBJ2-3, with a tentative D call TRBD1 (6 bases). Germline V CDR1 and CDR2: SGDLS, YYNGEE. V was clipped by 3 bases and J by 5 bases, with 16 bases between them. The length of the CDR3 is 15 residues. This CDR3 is CASSGIVGGGDTQYF. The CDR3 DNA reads TGTGCCAGCAGCGGCATCGTTGGGGGCGGAGATACGCAGTATTTT.

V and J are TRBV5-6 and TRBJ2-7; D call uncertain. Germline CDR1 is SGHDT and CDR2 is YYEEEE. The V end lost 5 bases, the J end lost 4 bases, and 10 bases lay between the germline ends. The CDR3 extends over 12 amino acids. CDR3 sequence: CASSSSGYEQYF. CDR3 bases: TGTGCCAGCAGTTCTTCAGGTTACGAGCAGTACTTC. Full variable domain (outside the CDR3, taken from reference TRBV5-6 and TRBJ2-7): DAGVTQSPTHLIKTRGQQVTLRCSPKSGHDTVSWYQQALGQGPQFIFQYYEEEERQRGNFPDRFSGHQFPNYSSELNVNALLLGDSALYLCASSSSGYEQYFGPGTRLTVT.

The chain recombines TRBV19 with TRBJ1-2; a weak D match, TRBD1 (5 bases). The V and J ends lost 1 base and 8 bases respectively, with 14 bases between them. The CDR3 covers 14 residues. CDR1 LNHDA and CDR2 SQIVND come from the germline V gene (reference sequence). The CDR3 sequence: CASSIGSGQRGYTF. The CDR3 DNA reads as TGTGCCAGTAGTATAGGGTCAGGGCAACGCGGCTACACCTTC.

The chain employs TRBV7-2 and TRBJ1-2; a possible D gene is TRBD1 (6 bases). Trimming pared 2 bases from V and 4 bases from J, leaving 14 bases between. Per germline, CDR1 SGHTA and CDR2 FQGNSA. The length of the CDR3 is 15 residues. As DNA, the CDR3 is TGTGCCAGCAGCTTAATGCTGGGGGCTATCTATGGCTACACCTTC. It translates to CASSLMLGAIYGYTF.

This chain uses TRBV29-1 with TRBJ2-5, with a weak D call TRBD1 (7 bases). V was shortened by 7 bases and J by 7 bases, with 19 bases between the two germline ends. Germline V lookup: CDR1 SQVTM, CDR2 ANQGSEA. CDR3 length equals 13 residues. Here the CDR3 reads CSADRDGGGTQYF. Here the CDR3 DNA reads TGCAGCGCCGACAGGGACGGGGGCGGGACCCAGTACTTC.

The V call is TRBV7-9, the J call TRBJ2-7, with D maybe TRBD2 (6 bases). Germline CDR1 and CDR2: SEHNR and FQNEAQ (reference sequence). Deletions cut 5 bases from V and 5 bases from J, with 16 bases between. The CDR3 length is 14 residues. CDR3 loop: CASSEGGLPNEQYF. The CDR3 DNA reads TGTGCCAGCAGCGAGGGAGGACTCCCGAACGAGCAGTACTTC.

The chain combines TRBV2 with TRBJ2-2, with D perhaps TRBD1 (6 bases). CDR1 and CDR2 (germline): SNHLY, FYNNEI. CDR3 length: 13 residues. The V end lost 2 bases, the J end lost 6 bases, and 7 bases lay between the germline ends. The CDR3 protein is CASSEWGPGELFF. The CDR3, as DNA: TGTGCCAGCAGTGAATGGGGGCCCGGGGAGCTGTTTTTT.

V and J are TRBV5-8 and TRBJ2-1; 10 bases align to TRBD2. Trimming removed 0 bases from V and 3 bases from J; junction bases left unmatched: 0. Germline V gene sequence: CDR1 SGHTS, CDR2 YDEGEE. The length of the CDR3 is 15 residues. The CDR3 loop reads CASSLGTSGYNEQFF. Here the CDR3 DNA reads TGTGCCAGCAGCTTGGGGACTAGCGGCTACAATGAGCAGTTCTTC.

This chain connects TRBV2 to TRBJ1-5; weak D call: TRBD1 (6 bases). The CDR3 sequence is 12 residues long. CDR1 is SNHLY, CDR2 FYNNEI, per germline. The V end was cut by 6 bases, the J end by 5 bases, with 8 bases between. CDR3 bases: TGTGCCAGCAGGGGGGGCTATCAGCCCCAGCATTTT. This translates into CASRGGYQPQHF.

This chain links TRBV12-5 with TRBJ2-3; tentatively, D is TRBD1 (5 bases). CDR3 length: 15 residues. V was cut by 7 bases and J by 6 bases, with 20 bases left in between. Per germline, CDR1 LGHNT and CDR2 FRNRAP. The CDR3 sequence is CASAAGSLKGDTQYF. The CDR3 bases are TGTGCTAGTGCCGCCGGATCCCTTAAGGGGGATACGCAGTATTTT. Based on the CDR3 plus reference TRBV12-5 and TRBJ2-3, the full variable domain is DARVTQTPRHKVTEMGQEVTMRCQPILGHNTVFWYRQTMMQGLELLAYFRNRAPLDDSGMPKDRFSAEMPDATLATLKIQPSEPRDSAVYFCASAAGSLKGDTQYFGPGTRLTVL.

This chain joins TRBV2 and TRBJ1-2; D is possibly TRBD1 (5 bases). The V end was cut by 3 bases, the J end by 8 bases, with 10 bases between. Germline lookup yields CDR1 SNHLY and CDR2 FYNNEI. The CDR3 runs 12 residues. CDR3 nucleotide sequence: TGTGCCAGCAGTGACAGGGATAAAGGCTACACCTTC. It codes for CASSDRDKGYTF.

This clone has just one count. CDR3 protein: CASSLDGRNHEQFF. The CDR3 nucleotides read TGCGCCAGCAGCTTGGACGGGAGGAACCATGAGCAGTTCTTC. This chain links TRBV5-1 with TRBJ2-1, with 7 bases matching TRBD2. Per germline, CDR1 SGHRS and CDR2 YFSETQ. Trimming took 0 bases from V and 8 from J; bases not matched to a gene: 5. The CDR3 is 14 residues long. The whole variable domain, filled in from reference TRBV5-1 and TRBJ2-1, reads KAGVTQTPRYLIKTRGQQVTLSCSPISGHRSVSWYQQTPGQGLQFLFEYFSETQRNKGNFPGRFSGRQFSNSRSEMNVSTLELGDSALYLCASSLDGRNHEQFFGPGTRLTVL.

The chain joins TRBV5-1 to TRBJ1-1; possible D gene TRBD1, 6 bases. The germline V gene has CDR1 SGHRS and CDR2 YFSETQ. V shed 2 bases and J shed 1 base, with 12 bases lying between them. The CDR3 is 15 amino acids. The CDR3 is CASSLHTGANTEAFF. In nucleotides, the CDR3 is TGCGCCAGCAGCTTACATACGGGGGCGAACACTGAAGCTTTCTTT.

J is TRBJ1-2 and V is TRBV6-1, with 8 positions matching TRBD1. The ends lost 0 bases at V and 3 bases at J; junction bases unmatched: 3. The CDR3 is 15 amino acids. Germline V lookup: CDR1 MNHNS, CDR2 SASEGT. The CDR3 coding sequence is TGTGCCAGCAGTGAAGCGGCAGGGGGCGACTATGGCTACACCTTC. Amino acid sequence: CASSEAAGGDYGYTF.

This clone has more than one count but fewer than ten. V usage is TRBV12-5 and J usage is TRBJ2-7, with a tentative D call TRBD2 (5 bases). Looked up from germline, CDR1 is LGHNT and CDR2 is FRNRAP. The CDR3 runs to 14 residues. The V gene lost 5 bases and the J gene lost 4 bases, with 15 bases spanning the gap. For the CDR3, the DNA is TGTGCTAGTGGTCTAAGCTGGGGAGCGTACGAGCAGTACTTC. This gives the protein CASGLSWGAYEQYF.

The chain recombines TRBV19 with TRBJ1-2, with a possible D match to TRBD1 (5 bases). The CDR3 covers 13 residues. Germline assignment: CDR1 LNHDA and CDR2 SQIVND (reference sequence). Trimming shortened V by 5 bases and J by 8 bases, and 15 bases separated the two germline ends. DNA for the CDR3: TGTGCCAGTAGTTCTCAGGGTGTAGGAGGCTACACCTTC. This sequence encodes CASSSQGVGGYTF. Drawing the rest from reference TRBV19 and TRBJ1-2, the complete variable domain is DGGITQSPKYLFRKEGQNVTLSCEQNLNHDAMYWYRQDPGQGLRLIYYSQIVNDFQKGDIAEGYSVSREKKESFPLTVTSAQKNPTAFYLCASSSQGVGGYTFGSGTRLTVV.

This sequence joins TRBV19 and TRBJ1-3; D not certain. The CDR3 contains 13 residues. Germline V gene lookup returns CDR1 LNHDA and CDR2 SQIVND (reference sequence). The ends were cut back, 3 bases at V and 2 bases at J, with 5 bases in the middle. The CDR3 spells CASSIKPGNTIYF. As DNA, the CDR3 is TGTGCCAGTAGTATTAAGCCTGGAAACACCATATATTTT.